This T cell receptor (beta chain) was observed in a study of vaccination effects on CD4 cells after COVID-19. Study-level information: All study participants received two doses of BNT162b2 or mRNA-1273 vaccine. Points from the study as a whole: Clones induced by infection and by vaccine showed marked clonal contraction late after vaccination.

There are 15 residues in the CDR3. The germline V and J ends were trimmed by 0 bases and 5 bases, with 11 bases remaining between them. Germline assignment: CDR1 GTSNPN and CDR2 SVGIG (reference sequence). Assay: immunoSEQ multiplex PCR; the TCRdb copy retains only in-frame clones and omits some. The sample holds roughly 30,000 clones; about 80% are singletons and the top ten take around 25%. Peptide-pool stimulation followed by sequencing identified expanded antigen-specific CD4+ clonotypes in the ViraFEST assay. Upon completion of under eleven days in culture, CD4+ T cells were isolated. Vaccinated participants had no history of SARS-CoV-2 infection and tested negative for nucleocapsid antibodies. Every well got over 1.5 million PBMC, which were grown with around 11 IU/ml IL-2 and roughly 9.3 ug/ml peptides. A remark on this clone: Antigen specificity is unknown.

The origin of this receptor is a human donor who received a COVID-19 vaccine. Sequencing was performed on CD4+ T cells from PBMCs cultured with HCoV-OC43 spike peptides, taken before COVID-19 vaccination. Subset given: HCoV-OC43 spike overlapping peptide pool stimulation. The V call is TRBV30, the J call TRBJ1-6; D gene unclear. The CDR3 DNA is TGTGCCTGGAGTGTACGGCGTCAGGATAATTCACCCCTCCACTTT. The encoded protein is CAWSVRRQDNSPLHF.